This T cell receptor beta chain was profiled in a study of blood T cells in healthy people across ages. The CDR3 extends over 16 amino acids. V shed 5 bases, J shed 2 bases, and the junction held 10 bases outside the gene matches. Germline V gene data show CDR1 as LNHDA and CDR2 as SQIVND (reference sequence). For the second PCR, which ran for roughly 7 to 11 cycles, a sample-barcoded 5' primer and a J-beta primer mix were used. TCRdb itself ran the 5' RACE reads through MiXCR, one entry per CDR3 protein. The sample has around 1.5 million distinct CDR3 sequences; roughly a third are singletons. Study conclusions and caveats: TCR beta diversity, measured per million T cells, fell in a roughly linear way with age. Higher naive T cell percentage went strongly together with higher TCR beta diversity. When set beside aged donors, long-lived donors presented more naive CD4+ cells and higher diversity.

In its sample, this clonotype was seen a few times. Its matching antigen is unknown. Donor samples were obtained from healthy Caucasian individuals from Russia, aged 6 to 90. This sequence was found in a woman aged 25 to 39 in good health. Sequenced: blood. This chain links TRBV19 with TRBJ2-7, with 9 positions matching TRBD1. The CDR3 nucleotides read TGTGCCAGTAGTCCCGGACGGACAGGGGCCACCTACGAGCAGTACTTC. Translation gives CASSPGRTGATYEQYF.